These T cell receptor beta chains were read from a single sample in a study of blood T cell repertoires in COVID-19. Measured with immunoSEQ multiplex PCR; TCRdb has only the in-frame clones, and not every one. The sample yields some 340,000 clones, more than 85% seen once. The sample was PBMCs or T cells enriched from blood (not recorded which). The receptors come from a woman under 40 who had been exposed to COVID-19. CDR3s include the opening cysteine and the closing phenylalanine or tryptophan. A D gene is named only where the DNA matches it firmly. The size entry is marked missing in some rows and otherwise reads once, few, many or a size class.

clone size: NA
D gene: NA
J gene: TRBJ2-4
V gene: TRBV15
CDR3 DNA: TGTGCCACCGGAGTATCCGTAACCAAAAACATTCAGTACTTC
CDR3 protein: CATGVSVTKNIQYF

clone size: NA
D gene: TRBD1
J gene: TRBJ2-7
V gene: TRBV18
CDR3 DNA: TGTGCCAGCTCACCATACACAGGGGTCATCTACGAGCAGTACTTC
CDR3 protein: CASSPYTGVIYEQYF

clone size: NA
D gene: NA
J gene: TRBJ2-7
V gene: TRBV7-2
CDR3 DNA: TGTGCCAGCAGCTTAGTGTCGGGGGCCTACGAGCAGTACTTC
CDR3 protein: CASSLVSGAYEQYF

clone size: NA
D gene: TRBD1
J gene: TRBJ1-5
V gene: TRBV2
CDR3 DNA: TGTGCCAGCAGGAAGGGACAGGGGTACAATCAGCCCCAGCATTTT
CDR3 protein: CASRKGQGYNQPQHF

clone size: NA
D gene: NA
J gene: TRBJ2-7
V gene: TRBV7-3
CDR3 DNA: TGTGCCAGCAGCTTAGGGGGGGCCCACGAGCAGTACTTC
CDR3 protein: CASSLGGAHEQYF

clone size: NA
D gene: TRBD2
J gene: TRBJ2-7
V gene: TRBV6-1
CDR3 DNA: TGTGCCAGCAGTGAAATGTTTAGCGGGGGTGGCAAGGGCGAGCAGTACTTC
CDR3 protein: CASSEMFSGGGKGEQYF

clone size: NA
D gene: TRBD1
J gene: TRBJ1-2
V gene: TRBV27
CDR3 DNA: TGTGCCAGCAGTTTATCGAGGACAGGGGGGGATGGCTACACCTTC
CDR3 protein: CASSLSRTGGDGYTF

clone size: once
D gene: NA
J gene: TRBJ1-5
V gene: TRBV25-1
CDR3 DNA: TGTGCCAGCCAAGGGGGATTTAATCAGCCCCAGCATTTT
CDR3 protein: CASQGGFNQPQHF

clone size: NA
D gene: NA
J gene: TRBJ1-2
V gene: TRBV5-4
CDR3 DNA: TGTGCCAGCAGCTTGCCGGGGTTTAACTATGGCTACACCTTC
CDR3 protein: CASSLPGFNYGYTF

clone size: NA
D gene: TRBD1
J gene: TRBJ2-3
V gene: TRBV2
CDR3 DNA: TGTGCCAGCTGGACAGGGACCACAGATACGCAGTATTTT
CDR3 protein: CASWTGTTDTQYF

clone size: NA
D gene: NA
J gene: TRBJ1-1
V gene: TRBV6-4
CDR3 DNA: TGTGCCAGCAGTGCAACCACCGGAGGGAACACTGAAGCTTTCTTT
CDR3 protein: CASSATTGGNTEAFF

clone size: NA
D gene: NA
J gene: TRBJ1-5
V gene: TRBV6-4
CDR3 DNA: TGTGCCAGCAATGGGGGGGGAGCCTATAGCAATCAGCCCCAGCATTTT
CDR3 protein: CASNGGGAYSNQPQHF

clone size: NA
D gene: NA
J gene: TRBJ1-2
V gene: TRBV28
CDR3 DNA: TGTGCCAGCAGTTTGGGCTTAGGGGTGACCTATGGCTACACCTTC
CDR3 protein: CASSLGLGVTYGYTF

clone size: NA
D gene: TRBD2
J gene: TRBJ2-3
V gene: TRBV5-1
CDR3 DNA: TGCGCCAGCAGCGCCACTAGCGGGGGGACTATTGTAACAGATACGCAGTATTTT
CDR3 protein: CASSATSGGTIVTDTQYF

clone size: NA
D gene: TRBD1
J gene: TRBJ1-2
V gene: TRBV2
CDR3 DNA: TGTGCCAGCGGGACAGGGGGATATGGCTACACCTTC
CDR3 protein: CASGTGGYGYTF

clone size: few
D gene: NA
J gene: TRBJ1-1
V gene: TRBV5-1
CDR3 DNA: TGCGCCAGCAGCTTGGCTTTGAACACTGAAGCTTTCTTT
CDR3 protein: CASSLALNTEAFF